This T cell receptor (beta chain) was sequenced during a study of T cells in Graves' hyperthyroidism and ophthalmopathy. Using RNA transcripts as the source, TCR beta CDR3 regions were amplified. HTBI primers were used for first-round RT-PCR of the TCR CDR3. TCRdb called the multiplex PCR reads again in MiXCR, with one record for every CDR3 protein. This sample has approximately 530,000 distinct CDR3 sequences, with about a sixth found just once. Trimming removed 1 base from V and 10 bases from J, with 13 bases in between. Germline loops: CDR1 SGHTA, CDR2 FQGNSA. The CDR3 extends over 13 amino acids. This rearrangement joins TRBV7-2 to TRBJ1-2; D is ambiguous. The sample comprised blood. The source of this sequence is a woman aged 18-29 years with Graves' hyperthyroidism. The CDR3 bases are TGTGCCAGCAGCTTAGTAGTTGGTAACCACTACACCTTC. Amino acid sequence: CASSLVVGNHYTF.